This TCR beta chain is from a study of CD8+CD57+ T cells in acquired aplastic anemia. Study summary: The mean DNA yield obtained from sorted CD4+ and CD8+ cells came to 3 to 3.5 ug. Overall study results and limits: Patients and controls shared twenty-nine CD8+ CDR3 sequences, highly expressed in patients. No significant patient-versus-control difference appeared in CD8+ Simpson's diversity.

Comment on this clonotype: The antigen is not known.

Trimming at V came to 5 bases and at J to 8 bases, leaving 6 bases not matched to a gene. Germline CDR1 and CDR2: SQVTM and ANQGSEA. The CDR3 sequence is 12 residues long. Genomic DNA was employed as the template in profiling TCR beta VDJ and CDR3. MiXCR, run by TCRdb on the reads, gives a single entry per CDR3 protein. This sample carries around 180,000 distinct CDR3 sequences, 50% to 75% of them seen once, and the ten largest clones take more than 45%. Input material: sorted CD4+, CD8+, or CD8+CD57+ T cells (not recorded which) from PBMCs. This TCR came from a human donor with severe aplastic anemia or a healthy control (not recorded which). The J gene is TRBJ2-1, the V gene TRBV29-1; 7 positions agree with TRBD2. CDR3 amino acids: CSVRLAGYEQFF. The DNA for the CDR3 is TGCAGCGTTCGACTAGCCGGATATGAGCAGTTCTTC.